This entry lists 18 T cell receptor beta chains sequenced from one sample in a study of blood T cell repertoires in COVID-19. The method was immunoSEQ multiplex PCR; TCRdb's version includes in-frame clones alone and lacks a portion of them. Found here are 200,000 to 300,000 clones, about 90% of them singletons; the top ten hold about 4%. The sample consisted of PBMCs or T cells enriched from blood (not recorded which). Source of these receptors: a woman aged 25 to 45 with acute COVID-19.

This clone occurred once. The chain couples TRBV4-1 to TRBJ1-5, with a weak D call TRBD1 (5 bases). The germline V gene has CDR1 MGHRA and CDR2 YSYEKL. The CDR3 spans 15 residues. V was pared by 0 bases and J by 5 bases, with 11 bases between. The DNA of the CDR3 is TGCGCCAGCAGCCAAGACGAAGCAGGGCATCAGCCCCAGCATTTT. Encoded protein: CASSQDEAGHQPQHF.

Here the CDR3 DNA reads TGTGCCTGTGGGACAGCAAATTCACCCCTCCACTTT. It yields the protein CACGTANSPLHF. The chain couples TRBV30 to TRBJ1-6; 7 positions match TRBD1. The CDR3 loop spans 12 amino acids. The junction had 3 bases not matched to a gene; V was cut back by 6 bases and J by 7 bases. Germline V gives CDR1 GTSNPN, CDR2 SVGIG (reference sequence).

This clone has only one observation. The chain couples TRBV28 to TRBJ1-5; 8 positions agree with TRBD1. Germline loops: CDR1 MDHEN, CDR2 SYDVKM. Trimming cost V 7 bases and J 1 base; bases outside gene matches: 3. The CDR3 covers 14 residues. The CDR3 loop reads CASNRDRSNQPQHF. CDR3 sequence (DNA): TGTGCCAGCAACCGGGACAGGAGCAATCAGCCCCAGCATTTT.

This clone occurred once. This chain connects TRBV12-3 or TRBV12-4 to TRBJ1-2; a weak D match, TRBD1 (5 bases). The CDR3 is made up of 13 amino acids. The V and J ends lost 3 bases and 7 bases respectively, with 12 bases between them. The CDR3 protein is CASSFAEGAGYTF. CDR3 bases: TGTGCCAGCAGTTTCGCAGAAGGGGCTGGCTACACCTTC.

The chain uses TRBV6-6 and TRBJ2-5; 9 positions match TRBD2. The CDR3 has 11 residues. Germline V CDR1 and CDR2: MNHNY, SVGAGI (reference sequence). The CDR3, as DNA: TGTGGGATAGCGGGGGAGGAGACCCAGTACTTC. Protein sequence: CGIAGEETQYF.

The chain joins TRBV6-5 to TRBJ2-7; the D gene is possibly TRBD1 (5 bases). The germline V gene has CDR1 MNHEY and CDR2 SVGAGI. V gave up 0 bases and J gave up 2 bases, with 11 bases separating them. The CDR3 runs to 15 residues. The CDR3 spells CASSYSSDRTYEQYF. The CDR3 DNA sequence: TGTGCCAGCAGTTACTCGTCCGACAGAACCTACGAGCAGTACTTC.

The rearrangement joins TRBV2 to TRBJ2-7; tentative D call: TRBD1 (5 bases). Germline V gene sequence: CDR1 SNHLY, CDR2 FYNNEI. The V end was cut by 5 bases, the J end by 4 bases, with 9 bases between. This CDR3 contains 12 residues. The CDR3 DNA reads TGTGCCAGCAGTTCTCGACAGTACGAGCAGTACTTC. Residues: CASSSRQYEQYF.

The V call is TRBV5-1, the J call TRBJ2-7; 10 bases are shared with TRBD2. The CDR3 totals 18 residues. Germline CDR1 reads SGHRS; CDR2 reads YFSETQ. V was pared by 4 bases and J by 5 bases, with 18 bases of the junction left unmatched. Here the CDR3 reads CASSATTSSGGGTDEQYF. The CDR3 bases are TGCGCCAGCAGCGCCACAACCTCTAGCGGGGGAGGAACGGACGAGCAGTACTTC.

J is TRBJ2-5 and V is TRBV9; the match to TRBD2 covers 7 bases. Germline V CDR1 and CDR2: SGDLS, YYNGEE. The J segment lost 4 bases and the V segment lost 1 base, leaving 7 bases of the junction unmatched. The CDR3 is 15 residues long. CDR3 nucleotide sequence: TGTGCCAGCAGCGTATTTGGGCTAGCGGCAGAGACCCAGTACTTC. Translation: CASSVFGLAAETQYF.

V and J are TRBV29-1 and TRBJ2-1; 8 bases match TRBD2. CDR3 size: 14 residues. CDR1 SQVTM and CDR2 ANQGSEA come from the germline V gene. V was pared by 6 bases and J by 0 bases, with 4 bases of the junction left unmatched. CDR3 in amino acids: CSVFGTSSYNEQFF. In DNA, the CDR3 is TGCAGCGTCTTCGGGACTAGCTCCTACAATGAGCAGTTCTTC.

V and J are TRBV3-1 (or the pseudogene TRBV3-2) and TRBJ1-3; D uncertain. Trimming stripped 3 bases from V and 3 bases from J, with 12 bases between. Germline CDR1 LGHDT, CDR2 YNNKEL (reference sequence). The CDR3 extends over 15 amino acids. The CDR3 coding sequence is TGTGCCAGCAGCCAGTGGGGAGAGGGTGGAAACACCATATATTTT. Protein product: CASSQWGEGGNTIYF.

This clone has ten or more counts. The chain combines TRBV9 with TRBJ2-2, with 13 bases that match TRBD2. CDR1 is SGDLS, CDR2 YYNGEE, per germline. Trimming removed 4 bases from V and 1 base from J; junction bases left unmatched: 7. The CDR3 length is 18 residues. CDR3 bases: TGTGCCAGCAGCTTGCGGACTAGCGGGGGCTTGAACACCGGGGAGCTGTTTTTT. This encodes CASSLRTSGGLNTGELFF.

V and J are TRBV9 and TRBJ1-3; 8 bases match TRBD1. This CDR3 has 16 amino acids. Germline values: CDR1 SGDLS, CDR2 YYNGEE. After removal of 2 bases from V and 3 bases from J, the junction contained 7 bases not matched to a gene. CDR3 nucleotide sequence: TGTGCCAGCAGCGTTACCGGACAGGGTAATGGAAACACCATATATTTT. It yields the protein CASSVTGQGNGNTIYF.

This sequence joins TRBV10-3 and TRBJ2-3, with 7 bases identical to TRBD2. Germline trimming cut 3 bases from V and 3 bases from J; bases unmatched to any gene: 3. CDR3 length equals 14 residues. Per the germline V gene, CDR1 is ENHRY and CDR2 is SYGVKD. The CDR3 DNA reads TGTGCCATCAGTGACGGGGGGAGGACAGATACGCAGTATTTT. It yields the protein CAISDGGRTDTQYF.

The gene calls are TRBV27 and TRBJ1-1, with 10 bases fitting TRBD1. The CDR3 runs 16 residues. Germline trimming cut 6 bases from V and 4 bases from J; bases unmatched to any gene: 11. Per the germline V gene, CDR1 is MNHEY and CDR2 is SMNVEV (reference sequence). The CDR3 sequence: CASSRPRQGAGTEAFF. CDR3 nucleotides: TGTGCCAGCAGCCGCCCTCGACAGGGGGCTGGCACTGAAGCTTTCTTT.

The chain uses TRBV25-1 and TRBJ1-6; D gene unclear. The germline CDR1 and CDR2 sequences are MGHDK and SYGVNS. This CDR3 has 16 amino acids. Trimming pared 3 bases from V and 4 bases from J, leaving 13 bases between. In DNA, the CDR3 is TGTGCCAGCAGTGACTCAGAGGGAGCATATAATTCACCCCTCCACTTT. This codes for CASSDSEGAYNSPLHF.

The chain links TRBV2 to TRBJ2-7, with 7 bases lining up with TRBD2. Germline V gene lookup returns CDR1 SNHLY and CDR2 FYNNEI. This CDR3 spans 12 amino acids. V lost 6 bases to trimming and J lost 2 bases; unmatched junction nucleotides: 1. The CDR3 DNA reads as TGTGCCAGCAGAGGACTAGCCTACGAGCAGTACTTC. This gives the protein CASRGLAYEQYF.

Of note for this clone: Other DNA sequences within the sample encode an identical CDR3. This chain connects TRBV18 to TRBJ2-7; TRBD1 matches at 8 bases. The CDR3 consists of 13 residues. J was trimmed by 6 bases and V by 2 bases; bases with no gene match: 3. Germline assignment: CDR1 KGHSH and CDR2 LQKENI. Here the CDR3 reads CASSPGQGPEQYF. The CDR3 DNA follows: TGTGCCAGCTCACCAGGACAGGGTCCCGAGCAGTACTTC.